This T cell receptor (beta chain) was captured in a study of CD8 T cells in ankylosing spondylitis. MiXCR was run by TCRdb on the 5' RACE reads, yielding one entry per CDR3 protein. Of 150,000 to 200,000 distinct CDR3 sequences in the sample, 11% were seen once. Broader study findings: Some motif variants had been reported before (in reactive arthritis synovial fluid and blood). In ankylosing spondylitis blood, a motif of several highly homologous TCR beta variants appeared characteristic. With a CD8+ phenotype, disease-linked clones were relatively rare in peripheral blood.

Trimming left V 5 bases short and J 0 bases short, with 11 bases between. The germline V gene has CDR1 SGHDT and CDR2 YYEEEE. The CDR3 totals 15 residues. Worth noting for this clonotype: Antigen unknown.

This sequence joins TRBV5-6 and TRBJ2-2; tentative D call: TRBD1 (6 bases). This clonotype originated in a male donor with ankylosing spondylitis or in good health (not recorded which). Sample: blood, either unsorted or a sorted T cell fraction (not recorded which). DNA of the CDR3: TGTGCCAGCAGAACGACAGGAGCGAACACCGGGGAGCTGTTTTTT. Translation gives CASRTTGANTGELFF.